This TCR beta chain was recovered during a study of cytomegalovirus exposure and HLA in healthy donors. As to this clone: Its specificity is unknown.

General study findings and limits: Data from an earlier analysis indicated that most TCR beta V segments were productive either about 87% or about 30% of the time. Only CMV serostatus was available as immune exposure information.

The PCR contained 60 Vbeta and 13 Jbeta primers. This table comes from immunoSEQ multiplex PCR, and its TCRdb copy is limited to in-frame clones, with some not included. The sample contains about 140,000 clones, about 74% of which appear only once. The TCR sequence derives from a man younger than 45 in good health and CMV-seronegative. The specimen sequenced was PBMCs.

The CDR3 DNA sequence: TGCGCCAGCAGCTTAGTTGGACAGCCCCACGAGCAGTACTTC. It encodes CASSLVGQPHEQYF. This chain uses TRBV5-1 with TRBJ2-5, with D possibly being TRBD1 (6 bases). The last part of the DNA fits TRBJ2-7 better; the J call may be wrong. The CDR3 sequence is 14 residues long. Germline V gene data show CDR1 as SGHRS and CDR2 as YFSETQ.